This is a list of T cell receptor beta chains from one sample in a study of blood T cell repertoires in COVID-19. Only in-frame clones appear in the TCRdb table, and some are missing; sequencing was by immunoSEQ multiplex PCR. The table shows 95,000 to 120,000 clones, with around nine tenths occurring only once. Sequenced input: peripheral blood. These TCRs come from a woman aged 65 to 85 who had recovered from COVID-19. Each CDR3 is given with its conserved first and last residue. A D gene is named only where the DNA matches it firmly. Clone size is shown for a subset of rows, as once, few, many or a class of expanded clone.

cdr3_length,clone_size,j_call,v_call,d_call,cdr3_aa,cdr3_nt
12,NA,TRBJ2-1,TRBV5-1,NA,CASSLEAGQQFF,TGCGCCAGCAGCTTGGAGGCGGGCCAGCAGTTCTTC
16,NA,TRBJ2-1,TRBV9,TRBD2,CASSFPAGAGRGEQFF,TGTGCCAGCAGCTTCCCAGCGGGAGCTGGGCGCGGTGAGCAGTTCTTC
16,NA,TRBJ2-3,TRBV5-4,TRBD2,CASSLGSGRAPDTQYF,TGTGCCAGCAGCTTGGGGAGCGGGAGGGCCCCAGATACGCAGTATTTT
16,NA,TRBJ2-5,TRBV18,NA,CASSPPGLIGGETQYF,TGTGCCAGCTCACCACCGGGACTCATAGGTGGGGAGACCCAGTACTTC
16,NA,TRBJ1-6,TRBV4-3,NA,CASSQESGSHNSPLHF,TGCGCCAGCAGCCAAGAGTCAGGGTCCCATAATTCACCCCTCCACTTT
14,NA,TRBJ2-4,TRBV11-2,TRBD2,CASSSGTSKNIQYF,TGTGCCAGCAGTTCCGGGACTAGTAAAAACATTCAGTACTTC
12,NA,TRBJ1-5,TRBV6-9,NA,CASSFRGQPQHF,TGTGCCAGCAGTTTCCGGGGTCAGCCCCAGCATTTT
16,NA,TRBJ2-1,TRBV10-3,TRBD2,CAISESKAGVDNEQFF,TGTGCCATCAGTGAGTCGAAAGCGGGGGTCGACAATGAGCAGTTCTTC
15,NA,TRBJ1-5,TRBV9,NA,CASSVGVGGNQPQHF,TGTGCCAGCAGCGTTGGGGTTGGGGGGAACCAGCCCCAGCATTTT
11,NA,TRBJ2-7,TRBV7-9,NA,CASSFEDEQYF,TGTGCCAGCAGCTTCGAGGACGAGCAGTACTTC
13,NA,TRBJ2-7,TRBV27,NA,CASSFPYSYEQYF,TGTGCCAGCAGTTTCCCCTACTCCTACGAGCAGTACTTC
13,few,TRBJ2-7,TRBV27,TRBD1,CASSFDRGTEQYF,TGTGCCAGCAGTTTCGACAGGGGGACCGAGCAGTACTTC
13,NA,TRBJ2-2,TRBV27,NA,CASSRGLPGELFF,TGTGCCAGCAGCAGGGGACTACCCGGGGAGCTGTTTTTT
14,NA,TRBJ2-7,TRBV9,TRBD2,CASSLSGGLYEQYF,TGTGCCAGCAGTCTTAGCGGGGGCCTCTACGAGCAGTACTTC
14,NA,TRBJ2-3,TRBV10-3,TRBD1,CAIGTGGVSDTQYF,TGTGCCATCGGGACAGGGGGAGTCTCAGATACGCAGTATTTT
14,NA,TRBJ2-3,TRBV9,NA,CASSVGQSTDTQYF,TGTGCCAGCAGCGTCGGACAGAGCACAGATACGCAGTATTTT
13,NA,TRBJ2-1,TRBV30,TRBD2,CAWRWGLAGPQFF,TGTGCCTGGAGATGGGGGCTAGCGGGGCCCCAGTTCTTC
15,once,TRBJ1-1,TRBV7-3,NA,CASSLGGTLNTEAFF,TGTGCCAGCAGCTTAGGTGGGACACTGAACACTGAAGCTTTCTTT
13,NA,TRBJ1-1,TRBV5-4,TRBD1,CASSLTGGQEAFF,TGTGCCAGCAGCTTGACAGGGGGCCAAGAAGCTTTCTTT
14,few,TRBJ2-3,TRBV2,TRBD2,CASSPTSGGATQYF,TGTGCCAGCAGCCCGACTAGCGGGGGGGCGACGCAGTATTTT
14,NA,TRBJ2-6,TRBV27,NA,CASRLGGGANVLTF,TGTGCCAGCAGATTGGGGGGTGGGGCCAACGTCCTGACTTTC
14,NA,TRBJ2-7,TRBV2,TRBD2,CASSVTSGDYEQYF,TGTGCCAGCAGTGTAACTAGCGGGGACTACGAGCAGTACTTC
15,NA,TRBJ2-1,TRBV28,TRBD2,CASSFFSGGINEQFF,TGTGCCAGCAGTTTTTTTAGCGGGGGAATTAACGAGCAGTTCTTC
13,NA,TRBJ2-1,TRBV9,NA,CASSVLSHNEQFF,TGTGCCAGCAGCGTATTGAGTCACAATGAGCAGTTCTTC
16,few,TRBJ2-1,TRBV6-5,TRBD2,CASSSKLATSYNEQFF,TGTGCCAGCAGTTCCAAACTAGCGACCTCCTACAATGAGCAGTTCTTC
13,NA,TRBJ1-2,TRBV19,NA,CASTRTTNYGYTF,TGTGCCAGTACCCGGACAACTAACTATGGCTACACCTTC
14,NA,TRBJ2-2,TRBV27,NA,CASKMYSNTGELFF,TGTGCCAGCAAAATGTACAGCAACACCGGGGAGCTGTTTTTT
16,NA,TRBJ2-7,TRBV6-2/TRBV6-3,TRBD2,CASSLRAPAGGYEQYF,TGTGCCAGCAGTCTACGTGCCCCAGCGGGAGGGTACGAGCAGTACTTC
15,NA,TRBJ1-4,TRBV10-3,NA,CAISEYGGANEKLFF,TGTGCCATCAGTGAGTACGGGGGAGCTAATGAAAAACTGTTTTTT
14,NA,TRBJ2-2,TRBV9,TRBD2,CASSVIAGAGELFF,TGTGCCAGCAGCGTAATAGCGGGAGCCGGGGAGCTGTTTTTT
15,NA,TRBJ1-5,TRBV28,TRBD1,CASSQGQGARQPQHF,TGTGCCAGCAGTCAAGGACAGGGGGCTAGGCAGCCCCAGCATTTT
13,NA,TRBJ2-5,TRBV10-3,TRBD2,CAISYTSGRRKYF,TGTGCCATCAGTTATACTAGCGGGAGAAGGAAGTACTTC
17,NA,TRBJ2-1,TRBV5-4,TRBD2,CASSSRLSGSGRNEQFF,TGTGCCAGCAGCTCGAGACTAAGCGGGAGTGGAAGGAATGAGCAGTTCTTC
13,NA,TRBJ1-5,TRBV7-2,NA,CASSSVTHQPQHF,TGTGCCAGCAGCTCAGTGACACATCAGCCCCAGCATTTT